These 10 T cell receptor beta chains came from one sample sequenced in a study of liver allograft versus peripheral blood T cells. Study-level information: T cell receptor repertoires in transplanted livers were compared with those in recipients' peripheral blood.

TCRdb re-derived calls from the reads in MiXCR, one entry per CDR3 protein. The sample has 6,500 to 9,500 distinct CDR3 sequences; about 18% are singletons. The receptors shown here come from a human patient who had a liver transplant. Some T cells could come from the graft donor.

The sample holds a few counts of this clonotype. The chain is built from TRBV11-3 and TRBJ2-1, with TRBD1 identical over 12 bases. V lost 5 bases and J lost 5; bases outside the gene matches: 4. The CDR3 sequence is 15 residues long. Germline V CDR1 and CDR2: SGHNT, YENEEA. The CDR3 loop reads CASSPGQGAHNEQFF. CDR3 bases: TGTGCCAGCAGCCCGGGACAGGGGGCGCACAATGAGCAGTTCTTC.

This clonotype was picked up many times. The chain is built from TRBV6-5 and TRBJ1-5; D is possibly TRBD1 (6 bases). This CDR3 spans 13 amino acids. V lost 2 bases to trimming and J lost 6 bases, with 8 bases between them. Germline V gene lookup returns CDR1 MNHEY and CDR2 SVGAGI. CDR3 loop: CASSYRGGQPQHF. The DNA of the CDR3 is TGTGCCAGCAGTTACAGGGGGGGTCAGCCCCAGCATTTT.

This clonotype is medium-sized in the sample. The V gene is TRBV6-2 or TRBV6-3, the J gene TRBJ2-5, with 7 bases lining up with TRBD1. CDR3 length equals 18 residues. Germline trimming cut 0 bases from V and 5 bases from J; bases unmatched to any gene: 15. Germline lookup yields CDR1 MNHEY and CDR2 SVGEGT. CDR3 nucleotide sequence: TGTGCCAGCAGTTACTCGATGGCTCGACAGGGCGAGGGGGAGACCCAGTACTTC. As protein: CASSYSMARQGEGETQYF.

The CDR3 region is CASSVTGQGANGELFF. The DNA for the CDR3 is TGTGCCAGCAGCGTAACTGGGCAGGGGGCGAACGGGGAGCTGTTTTTT. The genes are TRBV9 and TRBJ2-2, with 8 bases fitting TRBD1. The V segment lost 1 base and the J segment 7 bases; nucleotides outside the gene matches: 9. Looked up from germline, CDR1 is SGDLS and CDR2 is YYNGEE. This CDR3 is 16 amino acids long.

This rearrangement joins TRBV20-1 to TRBJ2-2, with 8 bases fitting TRBD2. CDR3 length: 16 amino acids. CDR1 and CDR2 (germline): DFQATT, SNEGSKA (reference sequence). The CDR3: CSVRGGGPMNTGELFF. The CDR3 nucleotides are TGCAGCGTACGGGGGGGCGGACCTATGAACACCGGGGAGCTGTTTTTT.

This clonotype was observed many times. The chain joins TRBV24-1 to TRBJ2-1; maybe TRBD2 (5 bases). V gave up 3 bases and J gave up 1 base, with 12 bases separating them. CDR1 and CDR2 (germline): KGHDR, SFDVKD. This CDR3 spans 16 amino acids. The CDR3 coding sequence is TGTGCCACCAGTGATGAACCCCCGGGATCCTACAATGAGCAGTTCTTC. Encoded protein: CATSDEPPGSYNEQFF.

This clonotype was detected a few times. The J gene is TRBJ2-2, the V gene TRBV6-5; possibly TRBD1 for D (5 bases). CDR3 length: 13 residues. Germline assignment: CDR1 MNHEY and CDR2 SVGAGI. The V end lost 6 bases, the J end lost 7 bases, and 12 bases lay between the germline ends. CDR3 in amino acids: CASRLQGRGELFF. CDR3 nucleotides: TGTGCCAGCAGACTGCAGGGCCGCGGGGAGCTGTTTTTT.

The CDR3 DNA reads as TGTGCCAGCAGCTTAAATGCAGATTCACCCCTCCACTTT. It is translated as CASSLNADSPLHF. The V and J genes are TRBV7-3 and TRBJ1-6; no reliable D call. Germline V lookup: CDR1 SGHTA, CDR2 FQGTGA. V was clipped by 1 base and J by 8 bases, with 6 bases between them. The CDR3 is 13 amino acids.

This clonotype counts as medium-sized. The V call is TRBV7-2, the J call TRBJ2-1; 7 positions agree with TRBD1. The CDR3 runs 16 residues. CDR1 is SGHTA and CDR2 is FQGNSA in the germline V gene. V shed 3 bases, J shed 6 bases, and the junction held 11 bases outside the gene matches. The CDR3 is CASSFGSRQGGNEQFF. CDR3 bases: TGTGCCAGCAGCTTTGGTTCCAGACAGGGTGGCAATGAGCAGTTCTTC.

This clonotype was observed at least ten times. The genes are TRBV19 and TRBJ2-7, with 10 nucleotides matching TRBD2. The CDR3 contains 15 residues. Germline V gives CDR1 LNHDA, CDR2 SQIVND (reference sequence). V was clipped by 4 bases and J by 2 bases; unmatched bases: 5. CDR3 DNA sequence: TGTGCCAGTAGTACATTAGCGGGGGGCCCCTACGAGCAGTACTTC. It codes for CASSTLAGGPYEQYF.